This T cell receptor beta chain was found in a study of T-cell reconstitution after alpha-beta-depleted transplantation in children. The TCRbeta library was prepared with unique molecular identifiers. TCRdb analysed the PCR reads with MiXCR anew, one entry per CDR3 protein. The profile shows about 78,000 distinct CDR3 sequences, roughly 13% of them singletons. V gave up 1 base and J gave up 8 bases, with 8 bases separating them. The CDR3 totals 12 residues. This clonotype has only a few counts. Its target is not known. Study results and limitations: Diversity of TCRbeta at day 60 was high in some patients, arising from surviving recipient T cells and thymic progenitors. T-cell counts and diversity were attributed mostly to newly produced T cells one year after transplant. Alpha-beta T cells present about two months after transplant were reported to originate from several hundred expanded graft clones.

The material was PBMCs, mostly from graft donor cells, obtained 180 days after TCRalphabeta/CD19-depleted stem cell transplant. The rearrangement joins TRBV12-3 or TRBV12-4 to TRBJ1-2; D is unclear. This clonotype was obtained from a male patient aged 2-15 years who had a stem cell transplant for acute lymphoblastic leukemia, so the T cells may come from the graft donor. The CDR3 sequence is CASSLGRGGYTF. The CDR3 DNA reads TGTGCCAGCAGTTTAGGGCGAGGGGGCTACACCTTC.